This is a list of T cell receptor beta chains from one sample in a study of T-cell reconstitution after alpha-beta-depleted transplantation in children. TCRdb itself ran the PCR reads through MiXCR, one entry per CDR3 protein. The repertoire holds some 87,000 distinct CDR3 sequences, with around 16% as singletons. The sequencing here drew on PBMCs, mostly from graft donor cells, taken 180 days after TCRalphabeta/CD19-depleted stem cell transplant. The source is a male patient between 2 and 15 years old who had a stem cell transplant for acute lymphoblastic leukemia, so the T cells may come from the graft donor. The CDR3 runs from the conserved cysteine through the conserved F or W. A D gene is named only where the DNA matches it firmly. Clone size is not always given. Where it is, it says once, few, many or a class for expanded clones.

CDR3 protein: CSAPRDVHGELFF
CDR3 DNA: TGCAGTGCTCCCCGGGACGTACACGGGGAGCTGTTTTTT
V gene: TRBV20-1
D gene: NA
J gene: TRBJ2-2
clone size: many

CDR3 protein: CASSPRTPAEKLFF
CDR3 DNA: TGTGCCAGCAGTCCCAGGACCCCCGCGGAAAAACTGTTTTTT
V gene: TRBV12-3/TRBV12-4
D gene: NA
J gene: TRBJ1-4
clone size: NA

CDR3 protein: CASSLFPTGQETQYF
CDR3 DNA: TGTGCCAGCAGCTTATTTCCAACAGGACAAGAGACCCAGTACTTC
V gene: TRBV7-2
D gene: NA
J gene: TRBJ2-5
clone size: few

CDR3 protein: CATSVGYEQYF
CDR3 DNA: TGTGCCACCAGTGTCGGCTACGAGCAGTACTTC
V gene: TRBV24-1
D gene: NA
J gene: TRBJ2-7
clone size: few

CDR3 protein: CSARYSGGNEQFF
CDR3 DNA: TGCAGTGCTAGATATAGCGGGGGTAATGAGCAGTTCTTC
V gene: TRBV20-1
D gene: TRBD2
J gene: TRBJ2-1
clone size: few

CDR3 protein: CASSLVGPGETQYF
CDR3 DNA: TGCGCCAGCAGCTTGGTGGGGCCAGGGGAGACCCAGTACTTC
V gene: TRBV5-1
D gene: NA
J gene: TRBJ2-5
clone size: many

CDR3 protein: CASSLGATEAFF
CDR3 DNA: TGCGCCAGCAGCTTGGGAGCCACTGAAGCTTTCTTT
V gene: TRBV5-1
D gene: NA
J gene: TRBJ1-1
clone size: NA

CDR3 protein: CASSYSMVRAGELFF
CDR3 DNA: TGTGCCAGCAGTTACAGCATGGTTAGGGCCGGGGAGCTGTTTTTT
V gene: TRBV6-5
D gene: NA
J gene: TRBJ2-2
clone size: few

CDR3 protein: CASSQELAGSYNEQFF
CDR3 DNA: TGTGCCAGCAGCCAAGAACTAGCGGGGTCATACAATGAGCAGTTCTTC
V gene: TRBV4-2
D gene: TRBD2
J gene: TRBJ2-1
clone size: many

CDR3 protein: CASSYSISPRTGQTNTEAFF
CDR3 DNA: TGTGCCAGCAGTTACTCGATCAGCCCCAGGACAGGACAAACCAACACTGAAGCTTTCTTT
V gene: TRBV6-2/TRBV6-3
D gene: TRBD1
J gene: TRBJ1-1
clone size: many

CDR3 protein: CSARSRASGEQYF
CDR3 DNA: TGCAGTGCAAGAAGCAGGGCCTCGGGCGAGCAGTACTTC
V gene: TRBV20-1
D gene: NA
J gene: TRBJ2-7
clone size: NA

CDR3 protein: CASSVIGENTEAFF
CDR3 DNA: TGTGCCAGCAGTGTTATTGGGGAGAACACTGAAGCTTTCTTT
V gene: TRBV9
D gene: NA
J gene: TRBJ1-1
clone size: many

CDR3 protein: CASSVPGFEANYGYTF
CDR3 DNA: TGTGCCAGCAGCGTCCCAGGATTTGAGGCTAACTATGGCTACACCTTC
V gene: TRBV12-3/TRBV12-4
D gene: NA
J gene: TRBJ1-2
clone size: few

CDR3 protein: CASSLAAGADGYTF
CDR3 DNA: TGCGCCAGCAGCTTGGCCGCTGGGGCCGATGGCTACACCTTC
V gene: TRBV5-1
D gene: NA
J gene: TRBJ1-2
clone size: NA

CDR3 protein: CASRGDWPGGVAQYF
CDR3 DNA: TGTGCCAGCCGAGGGGACTGGCCTGGGGGGGTAGCGCAGTATTTT
V gene: TRBV25-1
D gene: TRBD2
J gene: TRBJ2-3
clone size: NA

CDR3 protein: CAPDRTSGSSYEQYF
CDR3 DNA: TGTGCCCCCGATAGGACTAGCGGGAGCTCCTACGAGCAGTACTTC
V gene: TRBV6-1
D gene: TRBD2
J gene: TRBJ2-7
clone size: many

CDR3 protein: CASSFRDNHGNQPQHF
CDR3 DNA: TGTGCCAGCAGCTTCCGGGACAATCACGGCAATCAGCCCCAGCATTTT
V gene: TRBV7-8
D gene: NA
J gene: TRBJ1-5
clone size: NA

CDR3 protein: CASSYGAGSQPQHF
CDR3 DNA: TGTGCCAGCAGTTACGGCGCGGGAAGTCAGCCCCAGCATTTT
V gene: TRBV6-2/TRBV6-3
D gene: NA
J gene: TRBJ1-5
clone size: few

CDR3 protein: CAWGLRGQTYNEQFF
CDR3 DNA: TGTGCCTGGGGCTTGAGGGGACAGACCTACAATGAGCAGTTCTTC
V gene: TRBV30
D gene: TRBD1
J gene: TRBJ2-1
clone size: NA

CDR3 protein: CASSLFGQEIYEQYF
CDR3 DNA: TGTGCCAGCAGCTTGTTTGGCCAGGAGATCTACGAGCAGTACTTC
V gene: TRBV5-5
D gene: NA
J gene: TRBJ2-7
clone size: many

CDR3 protein: CSVGYRGPTSGANVLTF
CDR3 DNA: TGCAGCGTGGGGTACAGGGGCCCAACCTCTGGGGCCAACGTCCTGACTTTC
V gene: TRBV29-1
D gene: TRBD1
J gene: TRBJ2-6
clone size: NA

CDR3 protein: CSARDNAKNIQYF
CDR3 DNA: TGCAGTGCTAGAGACAACGCCAAAAACATTCAGTACTTC
V gene: TRBV20-1
D gene: NA
J gene: TRBJ2-4
clone size: many

CDR3 protein: CASSSSSSRAGNTIYF
CDR3 DNA: TGTGCCAGCAGTTCTTCTTCGTCCCGGGCTGGAAACACCATATATTTT
V gene: TRBV12-3/TRBV12-4
D gene: NA
J gene: TRBJ1-3
clone size: few

CDR3 protein: CASSPTYNEQFF
CDR3 DNA: TGTGCCAGCAGCCCTACCTACAATGAGCAGTTCTTC
V gene: TRBV12-3/TRBV12-4
D gene: NA
J gene: TRBJ2-1
clone size: many

CDR3 protein: CASSQTDRDLRGYTF
CDR3 DNA: TGTGCCAGCAGCCAAACGGACAGGGATCTTCGGGGCTACACCTTC
V gene: TRBV4-2
D gene: TRBD1
J gene: TRBJ1-2
clone size: NA

CDR3 protein: CASSDREGGIRSYEQYF
CDR3 DNA: TGTGCCAGCAGTGACCGAGAGGGGGGGATTAGGTCCTACGAGCAGTACTTC
V gene: TRBV25-1
D gene: NA
J gene: TRBJ2-7
clone size: few

CDR3 protein: CASSLERDGPQHF
CDR3 DNA: TGTGCCAGCAGTTTAGAGCGCGATGGGCCCCAGCATTTT
V gene: TRBV12-3/TRBV12-4
D gene: NA
J gene: TRBJ1-5
clone size: few

CDR3 protein: CASSYSRDSNTDTQYF
CDR3 DNA: TGTGCCAGCAGTTACTCGAGGGACAGTAACACAGATACGCAGTATTTT
V gene: TRBV6-2/TRBV6-3
D gene: TRBD1
J gene: TRBJ2-3
clone size: many

CDR3 protein: CASSFGGLRDTEAFF
CDR3 DNA: TGTGCCAGCAGCTTTGGGGGGCTACGGGACACTGAAGCTTTCTTT
V gene: TRBV11-2
D gene: NA
J gene: TRBJ1-1
clone size: few

CDR3 protein: CSAPGYAGELFF
CDR3 DNA: TGCAGTGCCCCCGGCTACGCCGGGGAGCTGTTTTTT
V gene: TRBV20-1
D gene: NA
J gene: TRBJ2-2
clone size: NA

CDR3 protein: CASSRLVKTSDTQYF
CDR3 DNA: TGTGCCAGCAGCAGACTAGTCAAAACGTCAGATACGCAGTATTTT
V gene: TRBV6-2/TRBV6-3
D gene: NA
J gene: TRBJ2-3
clone size: NA

CDR3 protein: CASSADGPPYPLHF
CDR3 DNA: TGTGCCAGCAGCGCGGACGGACCTCCCTATCCCCTCCACTTT
V gene: TRBV5-6
D gene: NA
J gene: TRBJ1-6
clone size: few

CDR3 protein: CSATPSGTVNYGYTF
CDR3 DNA: TGCAGTGCTACTCCTTCGGGAACAGTTAACTATGGCTACACCTTC
V gene: TRBV20-1
D gene: NA
J gene: TRBJ1-2
clone size: many

CDR3 protein: CASTPGSYNSPLHF
CDR3 DNA: TGTGCCAGCACCCCCGGGAGTTATAATTCACCCCTCCACTTT
V gene: TRBV12-3/TRBV12-4
D gene: NA
J gene: TRBJ1-6
clone size: many

CDR3 protein: CASSGTRGPYYNEQFF
CDR3 DNA: TGTGCCAGCAGCGGAACCAGGGGGCCCTACTACAATGAGCAGTTCTTC
V gene: TRBV9
D gene: TRBD1
J gene: TRBJ2-1
clone size: few

CDR3 protein: CASSPPNYQETQYF
CDR3 DNA: TGTGCCAGCTCACCACCGAACTACCAAGAGACCCAGTACTTC
V gene: TRBV18
D gene: NA
J gene: TRBJ2-5
clone size: NA

CDR3 protein: CASSLPSTGGWSDQETQYF
CDR3 DNA: TGTGCCAGCAGTTTACCTAGCACAGGGGGGTGGTCGGACCAAGAGACCCAGTACTTC
V gene: TRBV12-3/TRBV12-4
D gene: TRBD1
J gene: TRBJ2-5
clone size: few

CDR3 protein: CASSFGQGDTEAFF
CDR3 DNA: TGTGCCAGCAGTTTCGGGCAGGGGGACACTGAAGCTTTCTTT
V gene: TRBV12-3/TRBV12-4
D gene: TRBD1
J gene: TRBJ1-1
clone size: few

CDR3 protein: CAGGGESSDTQYF
CDR3 DNA: TGTGCCGGAGGAGGGGAAAGCTCAGATACGCAGTATTTT
V gene: TRBV7-8
D gene: NA
J gene: TRBJ2-3
clone size: NA

CDR3 protein: CASSPRASYEQYF
CDR3 DNA: TGTGCCAGCAGTCCCCGGGCTAGCTACGAGCAGTACTTC
V gene: TRBV7-9
D gene: NA
J gene: TRBJ2-7
clone size: NA

CDR3 protein: CASSLEGAPNYGYTF
CDR3 DNA: TGCGCCAGCAGCTTGGAGGGGGCACCTAACTATGGCTACACCTTC
V gene: TRBV5-1
D gene: TRBD1
J gene: TRBJ1-2
clone size: NA

CDR3 protein: CASTLGTLNTGELFF
CDR3 DNA: TGTGCCAGCACTTTGGGGACACTGAACACCGGGGAGCTGTTTTTT
V gene: TRBV12-3/TRBV12-4
D gene: NA
J gene: TRBJ2-2
clone size: few

CDR3 protein: CASSFGRAGGTDTQYF
CDR3 DNA: TGTGCCAGCAGCTTCGGCCGGGCGGGGGGCACAGATACGCAGTATTTT
V gene: TRBV12-3/TRBV12-4
D gene: TRBD2
J gene: TRBJ2-3
clone size: few

CDR3 protein: CASSYGRTTAITDTQYF
CDR3 DNA: TGTGCCAGCAGTTACGGTAGGACCACCGCTATCACAGATACGCAGTATTTT
V gene: TRBV6-5
D gene: NA
J gene: TRBJ2-3
clone size: many

CDR3 protein: CASSSPGPKSEQYF
CDR3 DNA: TGTGCCAGCAGCTCTCCGGGCCCTAAGAGCGAGCAGTACTTC
V gene: TRBV7-2
D gene: NA
J gene: TRBJ2-7
clone size: NA

CDR3 protein: CSARGGGEETQYF
CDR3 DNA: TGCAGTGCTAGAGGCGGGGGCGAAGAGACCCAGTACTTC
V gene: TRBV20-1
D gene: NA
J gene: TRBJ2-5
clone size: few

CDR3 protein: CASSFDRGEKEQYF
CDR3 DNA: TGTGCCAGCAGCTTCGACAGGGGAGAAAAAGAGCAGTACTTC
V gene: TRBV7-2
D gene: TRBD1
J gene: TRBJ2-7
clone size: NA

CDR3 protein: CASSPLGVGISSYNEQFF
CDR3 DNA: TGTGCCAGCAGCCCCTTGGGGGTTGGGATAAGCTCCTACAATGAGCAGTTCTTC
V gene: TRBV11-2
D gene: NA
J gene: TRBJ2-1
clone size: NA

CDR3 protein: CASSLAGGVEAFF
CDR3 DNA: TGTGCCAGCAGCTTAGCAGGGGGGGTTGAAGCTTTCTTT
V gene: TRBV13
D gene: TRBD1
J gene: TRBJ1-1
clone size: NA

CDR3 protein: CASSLVAGANTGELFF
CDR3 DNA: TGTGCCAGCAGCTTGGTTGCAGGGGCGAACACCGGGGAGCTGTTTTTT
V gene: TRBV5-6
D gene: NA
J gene: TRBJ2-2
clone size: few